This is a list of T cell receptor beta chains from one sample in a study of shared clonotypes between healthy human individuals. Sequenced by immunoSEQ multiplex PCR; TCRdb stores in-frame clones only, minus some. The data contain over 950,000 clones, approximately 80% of them singletons. Sequences were obtained from memory CD4+ T cells from PBMCs. These receptors were collected from a man between 18 and 29 years old in good health. Some clones in this sample may be carry-over from other donors' samples. CDR3s leave out the opening cysteine and the closing phenylalanine or tryptophan.

V gene | CDR3 length | CDR3 protein
TRBV7-3 | 16 | ASSLRSFTSWGTGELF
TRBV28 | 13 | ASSLWLAETKPQH
TRBV5-1 | 13 | ASYRSPGGNTEAF
TRBV28 | 14 | ASSPAGLGSYNEQF
TRBV16 | 11 | ASSQSRDSGYT
TRBV15 | 10 | ATSPDRVGYT
TRBV7-2 | 11 | ASSLFDQGGYT
TRBV5-1 | 11 | ASSLATDTEAF
TRBV2 | 10 | ASRFRGDGYT
TRBV28 | 12 | ASSLFSSNQPQH
TRBV6-6 | 12 | ASSYPSGQTEAF
TRBV4-2 | 15 | ASSQVGGAFLTDTQY
TRBV18 | 13 | ASSLGQGGSTEQY
TRBV5-1 | 14 | ASSLAGTVGAEKLF
TRBV5-1 | 12 | ASSLEGAPEKLF
TRBV27 | 14 | ASRGARGGLLGEQY
TRBV19 | 12 | ASTPVRTNTEAF
TRBV4-2 | 12 | ASSHSSEGETQY
TRBV5-1 | 14 | ASSLDLWGAKNIQY
TRBV4-1 | 13 | ASSQPGGSNQPQH
TRBV7-6 | 13 | ASSLDPIGANVLT
TRBV5-1 | 12 | ASSAVGVGETQY
TRBV18 | 11 | ASSPGTSDGYT
TRBV28 | 10 | ASREGPYGYT
TRBV2 | 13 | ASRRRLAVAYEQY
TRBV7-9 | 10 | ASSLNLETQY
TRBV28 | 11 | ASSLSGVSEQY
TRBV2 | 12 | ASGARVVGTEAF
TRBV7-2 | 15 | ASSLAPGGDLTYEQY
TRBV28 | 13 | ASSLSGHPTTEAF
TRBV7-3 | 10 | ATRDRGYEQY